This TCR beta chain originates from a study of blood T cell repertoires in COVID-19 (dated by TCRdb to the early 2020s). Background on the whole study: Samples from collaborators originated in the United States, Italy and Spain and spanned both the acute and convalescent phases of COVID-19. HLA class I and class II types, where available, came from metadata supplied by the sample provider rather than from assay-based typing. The dataset comprised deeply sampled blood TCRbeta repertoires from subjects exposed to, actively infected with, or recovered from COVID-19. Nearly every sample came with metadata listing a de-identified subject ID, COVID-19 status, age in years and sex. The repertoires were made available in a free public database intended to serve as a resource for research on the immune response to SARS-CoV-2. Samples were obtained from the ongoing ImmuneRACE study (first 160 participants) and from some 1,200 subjects provided by 6 global collaborators. The material from the prospective study consisted of cDNA or gDNA derived from T cells, B-cell-depleted T cells, or PBMCs.

Each collaborating institution followed its own protocols to collect whole blood in K2EDTA tubes. For TCRbeta analysis, collaborators shipped samples as frozen whole blood, isolated PBMCs, or DNA extracted from either of those sample types. The CDR3 starts with the cysteine, ends with the phenylalanine, and has 16 residues. Only the CDR3 part of the read is kept: 48 bases, read in frame from the first base. Per the germline V gene, SGHTA is the CDR1 and FQGNSA is the CDR2. The junction carries 18 bases between V and J, which are trimmed by 5 bases and 7 bases respectively. Worth noting for this clone: Its antigen is unknown. No qualities accompany the bases; no much larger clone lies one base away.

The immunoSEQ Assay, a bias-controlled multiplex PCR, was used to amplify TCRbeta CDR3 regions from genomic DNA. On the study's bioinformatics: Nucleated cell counts per sample were estimated from amplification of reference gene primers within the assay. To quantify the absolute abundance of each unique TCRbeta CDR3 rearrangement, sequence reads were collapsed and filtered. For each sample, productive Simpson clonality was calculated as the square root of Simpson's diversity index across productive rearrangements. Entries here come from immuneACCESS through TCRdb and include only in-frame sequences with V and J called. Some clones fail to appear in such tables; in the studies checked, an unresolved V gene covers under half of the shortfall, and the cause of the remainder is unknown. That table is the source of V, J and clone size, and D and trimming were worked out from the DNA. Present in this sample are roughly 280,000 clones, roughly 90% of which were seen just once. The top ten clonotypes cover 1.5% to 2% of the sample.

Points the paper makes about the study in general: The amount of clinical and demographic metadata varied by source and participant and was provided uncurated.

The sequenced sample was peripheral blood. This receptor was obtained from a young man with active or convalescent COVID-19. The rearranged chain carries TRBV7-2 and TRBJ1-6, with the D gene too uncertain to name. The CDR3 reads as follows: CASSLSYEGRNSPLHF. The DNA is TGTGCCAGCAGCCTCTCCTATGAGGGCCGAAATTCACCCCTCCACTTT.